One sample yielded the 15 T cell receptor beta chains listed below, sequenced in a study of neurological immune-mediated disorders. TCRdb re-derived calls from the 5' RACE reads in MiXCR, one entry per CDR3 protein. The sample carries roughly 100,000 distinct CDR3 sequences, 3% to 4% recorded once. Material for sequencing was PBMCs. Receptors originate from a young woman with multiple sclerosis.

This clonotype has at least ten counts. The chain employs TRBV5-1 and TRBJ2-7; the match to TRBD2 covers 8 bases. The germline gives CDR1 SGHRS, CDR2 YFSETQ. V shed 6 bases, J shed 0 bases, and the junction held 5 bases outside the gene matches. The CDR3 covers 14 residues. CDR3 sequence (DNA): TGCGCCAGCACCCCGGGGGGGTCCTCCTACGAGCAGTACTTC. Its translation is CASTPGGSSYEQYF.

This clonotype showed up many times. V and J are TRBV4-3 and TRBJ2-1; D perhaps matches TRBD2 (6 bases). This CDR3 has 14 amino acids. In germline, CDR1 is LGHNA, CDR2 YSLEER. V lost 2 bases and J 5 bases, leaving 10 bases between the germline ends. CDR3 residues: CASSQSGGNNEQFF. CDR3 coding DNA: TGCGCCAGCAGCCAAAGTGGGGGGAACAATGAGCAGTTCTTC.

This clonotype was seen repeatedly, ten times or more. The genes are TRBV7-2 and TRBJ2-7; 8 nucleotides match TRBD2. The CDR3 is 16 residues long. V dropped 5 bases and J dropped 3; count of bases not matched to a gene: 12. From germline, CDR1 is SGHTA and CDR2 FQGNSA. CDR3 region: CASSPHRLARNYEQYF. CDR3 DNA: TGTGCCAGCAGCCCTCATCGACTAGCGAGGAACTACGAGCAGTACTTC. Full variable domain (missing parts from reference TRBV7-2 and TRBJ2-7): GAGVSQSPSNKVTEKGKDVELRCDPISGHTALYWYRQSLGQGLEFLIYFQGNSAPDKSGLPSDRFSAERTGGSVSTLTIQRTQQEDSAVYLCASSPHRLARNYEQYFGPGTRLTVT.

This sequence joins TRBV6-4 and TRBJ1-1; 12 bases fit TRBD1. Germline V lookup: CDR1 MRHNA, CDR2 SNTAGT. V dropped 2 bases and J dropped 8; count of bases not matched to a gene: 12. The CDR3 totals 17 residues. In DNA form, the CDR3 reads TGTGCCAGCAGTGACCAGCCTCCGGGACAGGGGGCATCAGAAGCTTTCTTT. It specifies CASSDQPPGQGASEAFF.

Ten or more counts support this clonotype. This chain uses TRBV5-1 with TRBJ1-4; D uncertain. CDR1 and CDR2 (germline): SGHRS, YFSETQ. The length of the CDR3 is 14 residues. The V end lost 4 bases, the J end lost 0 bases, and 7 bases lay between the germline ends. The CDR3 DNA reads as TGCGCCAGCAGCCCAACCTCAACTAATGAAAAACTGTTTTTT. Its translation: CASSPTSTNEKLFF. Supplemented by reference TRBV5-1 and TRBJ1-4, the full variable domain reads KAGVTQTPRYLIKTRGQQVTLSCSPISGHRSVSWYQQTPGQGLQFLFEYFSETQRNKGNFPGRFSGRQFSNSRSEMNVSTLELGDSALYLCASSPTSTNEKLFFGSGTQLSVL.

This clonotype was observed many times. This chain links TRBV7-8 with TRBJ1-4; weak D call: TRBD1 (6 bases). Germline lookup yields CDR1 SGHVS and CDR2 FQNEAQ. V was cut by 2 bases and J by 5 bases, with 12 bases left in between. CDR3 length: 15 amino acids. In DNA form, the CDR3 reads TGTGCCAGCAGCTTATATCCGACAGGAAATGAAAAACTGTTTTTT. This gives the protein CASSLYPTGNEKLFF.

Turning to this clonotype: Since a much larger clone is just one base distant, this may be a read error. This chain links TRBV12-5 with TRBJ2-1; the D is unclear. The CDR3 has 14 residues. V was trimmed by 0 bases and J by 8 bases, leaving 11 bases between them. Germline V lookup: CDR1 LGHNT, CDR2 FRNRAP. This CDR3 is CASGLVTVGDEQFF. CDR3 bases: TGTGCTAGTGGTTTGGTAACCGTAGGAGATGAGCAGTTCTTC.

The chain carries TRBV7-2 and TRBJ2-2; D is possibly TRBD1 (5 bases). This CDR3 spans 14 amino acids. The germline V gene has CDR1 SGHTA and CDR2 FQGNSA. V gave up 5 bases and J gave up 6 bases, with 13 bases separating them. CDR3 sequence: CASSLGHIAGELFF. CDR3 sequence (DNA): TGTGCCAGCAGCCTAGGACACATCGCCGGGGAGCTGTTTTTT.

This clonotype has a count of ten or more. The chain combines TRBV7-6 with TRBJ2-7, with D unclear. CDR1 is SGHVS, CDR2 FNYEAQ, per germline. Trimming took 1 base from V and 2 from J, leaving 12 bases between them. This CDR3 is built from 15 residues. As DNA, the CDR3 is TGTGCCAGCAGCTTAGGAAGATCGGGCGCCTACGAGCAGTACTTC. This translates into CASSLGRSGAYEQYF.

The sample holds a few counts of this clonotype. The junction shows a germline mismatch at one end, possibly a read error. This chain links TRBV7-7 with TRBJ2-2, with D perhaps assigned TRBD1 or TRBD2 (5 bases each). CDR1 and CDR2 (germline): SSHAT, FNYEAQ (reference sequence). This CDR3 has 15 amino acids. For the CDR3, the DNA is TGTGCTAGCAGTCGGGGCATCGCGAACACCGGGGAGCTGTTTTTT. This translates into CASSRGIANTGELFF.

In this sample, this clonotype turned up many times. The chain recombines TRBV28 with TRBJ1-2, with D hard to call. The CDR3 sequence is 17 residues long. V lost 6 bases to trimming and J lost 4 bases, with 24 bases between them. Per the germline V gene, CDR1 is MDHEN and CDR2 is SYDVKM. The CDR3 bases are TGTGCCAGCAGGGGAACCGGTAGGGTGACTAGCGTCTATGGCTACACCTTC. Its translation: CASRGTGRVTSVYGYTF.

At least ten counts were recorded for this clonotype. The V call is TRBV13, the J call TRBJ2-7; the D call may be TRBD1 or TRBD2 (6 bases each). The CDR3 extends over 17 amino acids. Germline V gene data show CDR1 as PRHDT and CDR2 as FYEKMQ (reference sequence). V lost 1 base to trimming and J lost 5 bases, with 21 bases between them. In nucleotides, the CDR3 is TGTGCCAGCAGCTTAGAGCGGCCGTTCGGGGGCCACGACGAGCAGTACTTC. Protein sequence: CASSLERPFGGHDEQYF.

This clonotype was found a few times. The J gene is TRBJ1-1, the V gene TRBV5-1; 7 bases line up with TRBD1. V dropped 4 bases and J dropped 2; count of bases not matched to a gene: 8. Germline V gene lookup returns CDR1 SGHRS and CDR2 YFSETQ. The CDR3 length is 15 residues. The CDR3 region has the DNA TGCGCCAGCAGCCGAAGACAGGGACAAAACACTGAAGCTTTCTTT. It encodes CASSRRQGQNTEAFF.

This clonotype was observed many times. J is TRBJ2-5 and V is TRBV5-1; D may be TRBD2 (5 bases). V lost 4 bases to trimming and J lost 5 bases, with 15 bases between them. The germline gives CDR1 SGHRS, CDR2 YFSETQ. CDR3 length equals 14 residues. The CDR3 region is CASSPQPGGETQYF. In DNA form, the CDR3 reads TGCGCCAGCAGCCCTCAGCCCGGAGGCGAGACCCAGTACTTC.

This clonotype has a count of ten or more. This sequence joins TRBV5-6 and TRBJ2-7; 9 bases map to TRBD1. Germline V gene lookup returns CDR1 SGHDT and CDR2 YYEEEE. This CDR3 is 14 amino acids long. V shed 4 bases and J 2 bases; nucleotides not matched to a gene: 4. This CDR3 reads CASSIRDRAYEQYF. The CDR3 DNA sequence: TGTGCCAGCAGCATCCGGGACAGGGCCTACGAGCAGTACTTC.